The rows below give T cell receptor beta chains drawn from one sample of a study of blood T cell repertoires in COVID-19. Using immunoSEQ multiplex PCR, the repertoire was profiled, and TCRdb retains in-frame clones only, with some absent. Of 150,000 to 200,000 clones listed, about 80% are singletons. What was sequenced was peripheral blood. These receptors all stem from a woman aged 60-75 years with COVID-19, enrolled during active disease. Each CDR3 is given with its conserved first and last residue. D genes are given only for firm matches. Some rows have no size entry. The others give once, few or many, or a class for an expanded clone.

j_gene,d_gene,v_gene,abundance,CDR3aa,CDR3nt
TRBJ2-7,-,TRBV11-2,-,CASSLDPGGAYEQYF,TGTGCCAGCAGCTTAGACCCCGGAGGTGCCTACGAGCAGTACTTC
TRBJ2-3,-,TRBV5-5,-,CASSLRGRVTDTQYF,TGTGCCAGCAGCTTGCGTGGCAGGGTTACAGATACGCAGTATTTT
TRBJ2-7,TRBD2,TRBV15,few,CATSRLGASGIYEQYF,TGTGCCACCAGCAGATTGGGGGCTAGCGGGATCTACGAGCAGTACTTC
TRBJ1-1,-,TRBV2,once,CASSGENTEAFF,TGTGCCAGCAGCGGAGAGAACACTGAAGCTTTCTTT
TRBJ2-6,-,TRBV28,-,CASSDSSGANVLTF,TGTGCCAGCAGCGACAGCTCTGGGGCCAACGTCCTGACTTTC
TRBJ1-5,-,TRBV24-1,few,CATSGAGAYQPQHF,TGTGCCACCAGTGGGGCAGGGGCTTATCAGCCCCAGCATTTT
TRBJ2-5,TRBD2,TRBV6-6,-,CASSRGGGTQYF,TGTGCCAGCAGTCGCGGGGGGGGGACCCAGTACTTC
TRBJ2-1,-,TRBV9,-,CASSPSPSSYNEQFF,TGTGCCAGCAGCCCCTCCCCCAGCTCCTACAATGAGCAGTTCTTC
TRBJ2-7,-,TRBV28,once,CASSLFGGNYEQYF,TGTGCCAGCAGTTTATTTGGCGGGAACTACGAGCAGTACTTC
TRBJ1-2,-,TRBV30,few,CAWSPEGRKTRGYTF,TGTGCCTGGAGCCCAGAGGGGCGGAAGACTAGGGGCTACACCTTC
TRBJ2-7,-,TRBV4-2,-,CASSQGSAGYEQYF,TGTGCCAGCAGCCAAGGGTCGGCCGGGTACGAGCAGTACTTC
TRBJ2-1,TRBD2,TRBV7-3,-,CASSLVAGAYNEQFF,TGTGCCAGCAGCTTAGTAGCGGGAGCCTACAATGAGCAGTTCTTC
TRBJ1-5,TRBD1,TRBV24-1,once,CATSAGGGQPQHF,TGTGCCACCTCAGCAGGGGGCGGACAGCCCCAGCATTTT
TRBJ1-2,-,TRBV10-3,-,CAISDPFSNYGYTF,TGTGCCATCAGTGATCCGTTCTCTAACTATGGCTACACCTTC
TRBJ1-1,-,TRBV4-1,-,CASSQGRQDTEAFF,TGCGCCAGCAGCCAAGGTCGACAGGACACTGAAGCTTTCTTT
TRBJ1-2,-,TRBV13,-,CASSLRLIPGYTF,TGTGCCAGCAGCCTACGGTTGATTCCGGGCTACACCTTC
TRBJ2-2,TRBD2,TRBV10-1,few,CASSGGEGFTGELFF,TGCGCCAGCAGTGGGGGGGAGGGGTTCACCGGGGAGCTGTTTTTT
TRBJ2-7,TRBD2,TRBV11-2,-,CASSPGTSGYEQYF,TGTGCCAGCAGCCCCGGGACTAGCGGGTACGAGCAGTACTTC
TRBJ2-6,-,TRBV3-1/TRBV3-2,-,CASSQDSSGANVLTF,TGTGCCAGCAGCCAAGACAGCTCTGGGGCCAACGTCCTGACTTTC
TRBJ1-1,TRBD1,TRBV5-1,-,CASSRGQGDGTEAFF,TGCGCCAGCAGTAGGGGACAGGGGGATGGGACTGAAGCTTTCTTT